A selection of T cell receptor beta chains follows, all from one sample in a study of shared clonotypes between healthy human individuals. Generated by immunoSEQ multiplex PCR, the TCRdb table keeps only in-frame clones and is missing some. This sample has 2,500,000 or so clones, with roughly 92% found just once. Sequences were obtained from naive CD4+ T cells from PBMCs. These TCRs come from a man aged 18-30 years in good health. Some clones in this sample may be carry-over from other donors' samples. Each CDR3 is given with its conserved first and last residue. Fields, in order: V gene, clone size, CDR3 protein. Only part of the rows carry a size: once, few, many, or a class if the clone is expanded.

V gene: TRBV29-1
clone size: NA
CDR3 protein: CSVAGRADTQYF

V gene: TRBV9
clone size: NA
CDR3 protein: CASSVRAGSTEAFF

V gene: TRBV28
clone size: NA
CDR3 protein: CASSWTYGGGYNEQFF

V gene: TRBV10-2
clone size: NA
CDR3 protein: CASSEWSGPYEQYF

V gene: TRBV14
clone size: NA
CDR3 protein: CASSQDQTITDTQYF

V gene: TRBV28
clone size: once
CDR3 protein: CASSPPGLAVTDTQYF

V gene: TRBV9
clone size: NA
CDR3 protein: CASSVDRVGQPQHF

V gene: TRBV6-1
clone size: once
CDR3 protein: CASSVGNTDTQYF

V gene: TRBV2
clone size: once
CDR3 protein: CASSEGSHYGYTF

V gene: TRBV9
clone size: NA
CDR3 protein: CASSVGVAGFQETQYF

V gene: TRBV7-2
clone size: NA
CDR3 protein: CASSSLGTRLTGELFF

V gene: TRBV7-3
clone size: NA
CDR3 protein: CASSRHGVGDYGYTF

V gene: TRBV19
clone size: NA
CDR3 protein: CASRSTDRATFNQPQHF

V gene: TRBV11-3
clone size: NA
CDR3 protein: CASSSGLAGAGEQFF

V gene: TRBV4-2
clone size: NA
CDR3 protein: CASSQGRDRGPNTGELFF

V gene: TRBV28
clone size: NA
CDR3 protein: CASSPSPNTEAFF

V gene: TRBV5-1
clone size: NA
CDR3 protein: CASRWGMQETQYF

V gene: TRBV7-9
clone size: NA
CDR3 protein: CASSLGGDLLGEQYF

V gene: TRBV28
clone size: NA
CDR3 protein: CASSLPGPIPQYF

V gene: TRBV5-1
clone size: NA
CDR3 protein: CASSFGRPSSGNTIYF

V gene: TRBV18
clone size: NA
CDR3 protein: CASSPRQGNIYNEQFF

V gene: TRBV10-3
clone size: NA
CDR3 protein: CATGADTIYF

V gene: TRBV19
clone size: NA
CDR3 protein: CASRGQGFGNQPQHF

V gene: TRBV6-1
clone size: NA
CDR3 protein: CASSDWGQGANVLTF

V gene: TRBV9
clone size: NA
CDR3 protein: CASNRDGAYEQYF

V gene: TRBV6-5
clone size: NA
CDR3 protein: CASSYSAGPGGYTF

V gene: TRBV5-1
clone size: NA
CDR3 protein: CASSLVSNYNEQFF

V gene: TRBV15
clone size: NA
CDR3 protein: CATSNPPPSWGEQFF

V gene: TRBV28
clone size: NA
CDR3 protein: CASSRGGRNEQFF

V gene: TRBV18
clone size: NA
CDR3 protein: CASSPGPEYGANVLTF

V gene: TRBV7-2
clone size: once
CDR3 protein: CASSWNRDQPQHF

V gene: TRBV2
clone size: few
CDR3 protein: CASNGQYQPQHF

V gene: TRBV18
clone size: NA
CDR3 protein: CASSPRSMNTEAFF

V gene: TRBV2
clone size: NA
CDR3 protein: CASNRDSQPQHF

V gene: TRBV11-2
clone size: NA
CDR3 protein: CASSLSLLAFNEQFF

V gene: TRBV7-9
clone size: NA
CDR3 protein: CASSQTGGNTIYF

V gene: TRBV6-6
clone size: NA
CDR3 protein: CASSWGLKTGSEAFF

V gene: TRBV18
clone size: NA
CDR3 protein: CASSPRGRGVFGETQYF

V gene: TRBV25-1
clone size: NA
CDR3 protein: CASMGGGLSSYNSPLHF

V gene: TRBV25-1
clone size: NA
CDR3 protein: CASSDGRVAGDEQFF

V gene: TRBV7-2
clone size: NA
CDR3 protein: CASSNLQGYEQYF

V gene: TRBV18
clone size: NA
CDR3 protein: CASSPVLASSNEQFF

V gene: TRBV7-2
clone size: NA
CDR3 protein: CASSPSVGHPAGDGYTF

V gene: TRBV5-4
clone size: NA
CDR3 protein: CASNQPGTSVRDEQFF

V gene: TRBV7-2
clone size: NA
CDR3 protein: CASSRDRVTNTGELFF

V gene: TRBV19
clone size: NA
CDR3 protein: CASSDSAGSREQFF

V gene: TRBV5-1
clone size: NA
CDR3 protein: CASGPWSLGETQYF

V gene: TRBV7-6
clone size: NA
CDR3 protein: CASSEGKTSHDEQFF

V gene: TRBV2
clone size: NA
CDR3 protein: CASRGERTGELFF

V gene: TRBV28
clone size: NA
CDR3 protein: CASSFVRSRTGEAFF

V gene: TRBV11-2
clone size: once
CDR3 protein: CASRPDRNNEQFF

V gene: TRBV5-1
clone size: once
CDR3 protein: CASSRGEAGEKLFF

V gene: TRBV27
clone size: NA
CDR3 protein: CASERTGRNTGELFF

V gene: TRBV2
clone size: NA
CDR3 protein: CASSRTGTVEQYF